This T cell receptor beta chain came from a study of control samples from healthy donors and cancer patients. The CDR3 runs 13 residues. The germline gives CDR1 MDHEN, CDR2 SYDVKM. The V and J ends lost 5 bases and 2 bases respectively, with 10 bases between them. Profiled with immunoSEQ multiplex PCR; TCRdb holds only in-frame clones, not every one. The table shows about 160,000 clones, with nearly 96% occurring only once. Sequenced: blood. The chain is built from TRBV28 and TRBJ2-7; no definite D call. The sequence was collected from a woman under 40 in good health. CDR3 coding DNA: TGTGCCAGCAGTCCCGGACCACCCTACGAGCAGTACTTC. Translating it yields CASSPGPPYEQYF. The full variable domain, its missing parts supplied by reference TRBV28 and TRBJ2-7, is DVKVTQSSRYLVKRTGEKVFLECVQDMDHENMFWYRQDPGLGLRLIYFSYDVKMKEKGDIPEGYSVSREKKERFSLILESASTNQTSMYLCASSPGPPYEQYFGPGTRLTVT.